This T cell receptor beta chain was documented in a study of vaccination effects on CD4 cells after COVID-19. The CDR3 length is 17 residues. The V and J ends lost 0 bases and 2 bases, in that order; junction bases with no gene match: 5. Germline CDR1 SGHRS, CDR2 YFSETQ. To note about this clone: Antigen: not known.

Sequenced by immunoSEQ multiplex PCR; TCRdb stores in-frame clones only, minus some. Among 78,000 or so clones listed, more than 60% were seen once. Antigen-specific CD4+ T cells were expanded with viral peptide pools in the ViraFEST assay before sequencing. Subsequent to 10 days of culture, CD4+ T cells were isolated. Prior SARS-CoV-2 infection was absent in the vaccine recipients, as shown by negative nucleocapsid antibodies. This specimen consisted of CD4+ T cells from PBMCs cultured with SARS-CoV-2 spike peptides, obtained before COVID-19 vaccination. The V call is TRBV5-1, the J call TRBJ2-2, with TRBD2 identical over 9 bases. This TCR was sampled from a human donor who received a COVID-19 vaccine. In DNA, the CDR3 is TGCGCCAGCAGCTTGGTAGCGGGGGCCCCTAACACCGGGGAGCTGTTTTTT. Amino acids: CASSLVAGAPNTGELFF.